The 32 T cell receptor beta chains below all came from one sample that was sequenced in a study of cytomegalovirus exposure and HLA in healthy donors (dated by TCRdb to the late 2010s). The library was prepared using the immunoSEQ multiplex PCR assay. TCRdb limited this immuneACCESS table to in-frame rearrangements with V and J called. A share of clones is missing; checked studies link under half to unresolved V genes, and the rest is unexplained. This sample lists under 200,000 clones; more than 75% were detected once. Clones ranked in the top ten supply over 5.5% of the sample. Sequencing was carried out using PBMCs. These receptors were obtained from a man between 18 and 29 years old in good health and CMV-seropositive.

This chain links TRBV5-1 with TRBJ2-7; TRBD2 aligns across 10 bases. CDR3 length: 14 residues. Germline lookup yields CDR1 SGHRS and CDR2 YFSETQ. The V gene end was trimmed by 4 bases and the J gene end by 4 bases; junction bases not matched to a gene: 5. In DNA form, the CDR3 reads TGCGCCAGCAGCGCAACTAGCGGGACATACGAGCAGTACTTC. Its protein product is CASSATSGTYEQYF.

The CDR3 region is CASSLGFQGGIQYF. The DNA of the CDR3 is TGTGCCAGCAGCTTAGGGTTCCAAGGGGGCATTCAGTACTTC. The V gene is TRBV7-9, the J gene TRBJ2-4; TRBD1 is a possible D gene (6 bases). This CDR3 spans 14 amino acids. V was pared by 1 base and J by 9 bases, with 13 bases between. In germline, CDR1 is SEHNR, CDR2 FQNEAQ (reference sequence).

The chain has TRBV2 and TRBJ2-2; 9 positions agree with TRBD2. V dropped 7 bases and J dropped 3; count of bases not matched to a gene: 6. In germline, CDR1 is SNHLY, CDR2 FYNNEI. This CDR3 region has 15 residues. This chain's CDR3 is CASTRVAGDTGELFF. The DNA of the CDR3 is TGTGCCAGCACAAGGGTAGCGGGAGACACCGGGGAGCTGTTTTTT.

There are a few counts of this clone. The chain has TRBV7-9 and TRBJ2-7, with no clear D. Germline V gene sequence: CDR1 SEHNR, CDR2 FQNEAQ (reference sequence). The CDR3 runs to 14 residues. V lost 4 bases and J 2 bases, leaving 12 bases between the germline ends. The CDR3 sequence: CASSYTPAAYEQYF. The CDR3 DNA reads TGTGCCAGCAGCTACACACCTGCCGCCTACGAGCAGTACTTC.

The V gene is TRBV4-3, the J gene TRBJ1-3; D is perhaps TRBD1 (5 bases). V was trimmed by 5 bases and J by 0 bases, leaving 17 bases between them. Germline CDR1 LGHNA, CDR2 YSLEER. The CDR3 consists of 17 residues. CDR3 loop: CASSVDLRGNSGNTIYF. The CDR3 nucleotides read TGCGCCAGCAGCGTCGACCTTAGGGGTAACTCTGGAAACACCATATATTTT.

The chain couples TRBV7-2 to TRBJ2-2, with a weak D call TRBD2 (6 bases). Germline V lookup: CDR1 SGHTA, CDR2 FQGNSA. Trimming pared 5 bases from V and 6 bases from J, leaving 10 bases between. The CDR3 contains 13 residues. The chain's CDR3 is CASSQGTAGELFF. Here the CDR3 DNA reads TGTGCCAGCAGCCAAGGGACTGCCGGGGAGCTGTTTTTT.

V and J are TRBV11-1 and TRBJ2-7; D not resolved. Germline V lookup: CDR1 SGHAT, CDR2 FQDESV (reference sequence). V was shortened by 6 bases and J by 0 bases, with 6 bases between the two germline ends. This CDR3 is 12 amino acids long. CDR3 nucleotide sequence: TGTGCCAGCAGTTCTAGCTCCTACGAGCAGTACTTC. This encodes CASSSSSYEQYF.

The CDR3 reads CASSPTGPLGYTF. CDR3 in DNA: TGTGCCAGCAGTCCTACAGGACCTCTTGGCTACACCTTC. This chain connects TRBV27 to TRBJ1-2; maybe TRBD1 (5 bases). The CDR3 consists of 13 residues. The germline V gene has CDR1 MNHEY and CDR2 SMNVEV (reference sequence). V lost 5 bases to trimming and J lost 7 bases, with 14 bases between them.

The genes are TRBV30 and TRBJ1-1, with TRBD1 matching 7 bases. The V and J ends lost 8 bases and 1 base, in that order; junction bases with no gene match: 7. The CDR3 is made up of 13 amino acids. The germline gives CDR1 GTSNPN, CDR2 SVGIG (reference sequence). CDR3: CATNRGENTEAFF. In DNA form, the CDR3 reads TGTGCCACGAACAGGGGAGAGAACACTGAAGCTTTCTTT.

The genes are TRBV27 and TRBJ2-7; 8 bases map to TRBD2. Germline CDR1 and CDR2: MNHEY and SMNVEV (reference sequence). The CDR3 is 14 residues long. J lost 5 bases, V lost 1 base, and 4 bases had no gene match. CDR3 in amino acids: CASSLWGLEDEQYF. CDR3 nucleotides: TGTGCCAGCAGTTTATGGGGACTAGAGGACGAGCAGTACTTC.

The V gene is TRBV27, the J gene TRBJ1-5; TRBD1 matches 8 bases. CDR1 and CDR2 from the germline V gene are MNHEY and SMNVEV (reference sequence). V shed 8 bases, J shed 3 bases, and the junction held 6 bases outside the gene matches. This CDR3 is 14 amino acids long. The CDR3 sequence: CASRQGRDNQPQHF. CDR3 nucleotides: TGTGCCAGCCGACAGGGGCGTGACAATCAGCCCCAGCATTTT.

The V and J genes are TRBV18 and TRBJ2-7, with 7 bases that match TRBD1. The germline gives CDR1 KGHSH, CDR2 LQKENI. J gave up 0 bases and V 3 bases, and 8 bases lay outside the gene matches. CDR3 length: 16 amino acids. In DNA, the CDR3 is TGTGCCAGCTCACCCTCTTTGAGGGGGCCCTCCTACGAGCAGTACTTC. Its protein product is CASSPSLRGPSYEQYF. Variable domain in full (rest from reference TRBV18 and TRBJ2-7): NAGVMQNPRHLVRRRGQEARLRCSPMKGHSHVYWYRQLPEEGLKFMVYLQKENIIDESGMPKERFSAEFPKEGPSILRIQQVVRGDSAAYFCASSPSLRGPSYEQYFGPGTRLTVT.

The gene calls are TRBV30 and TRBJ1-2; maybe TRBD1 (5 bases). The CDR3 contains 13 residues. Trimming pared 8 bases from V and 8 bases from J, leaving 21 bases between. The germline CDR1 and CDR2 sequences are GTSNPN and SVGIG (reference sequence). CDR3 coding DNA: TGTGCCCACCGAAGGCGAGACAGACCAGGCTACACCTTC. Residues: CAHRRRDRPGYTF.

The rearrangement links TRBV28 to TRBJ1-5, with D uncertain. V lost 1 base, J lost 1 base, and 17 bases lay in between. The CDR3 consists of 18 residues. Germline V gives CDR1 MDHEN, CDR2 SYDVKM. The CDR3 DNA sequence: TGTGCCAGCAGTTTATCGCCCCGGGCGGGTGGGAGCAATCAGCCCCAGCATTTT. This codes for CASSLSPRAGGSNQPQHF.

The chain carries TRBV6-4 and TRBJ2-1, with TRBD2 identical over 14 bases. The CDR3 covers 15 residues. J lost 9 bases, V lost 5 bases, and 6 bases had no gene match. Germline assignment: CDR1 MRHNA and CDR2 SNTAGT. The CDR3 region has the DNA TGTGCCAGCAGTCACGGGACTAGCGGGAGTAGTGAGCAGTTCTTC. This encodes CASSHGTSGSSEQFF.

The rearrangement uses TRBV30 and TRBJ1-4, with TRBD1 matching over 10 bases. CDR1 is GTSNPN, CDR2 SVGIG, per germline (reference sequence). The V gene end was trimmed by 5 bases and the J gene end by 6 bases; junction bases not matched to a gene: 3. This CDR3 has 13 residues. Written as DNA, the CDR3 is TGTGCCTGGTATGGACAGGGGGATGAAAAACTGTTTTTT. It encodes CAWYGQGDEKLFF.

This clone has just one count. The V gene is TRBV7-6, the J gene TRBJ2-7; D perhaps matches TRBD2 (6 bases). Trimming shortened V by 5 bases and J by 6 bases, and 11 bases separated the two germline ends. This CDR3 is built from 12 residues. Germline CDR1 SGHVS, CDR2 FNYEAQ. The CDR3 region has the DNA TGTGCCAGCAGCCCCCCCGGGGGCGAGCAGTACTTC. Translation gives CASSPPGGEQYF.

The chain uses TRBV2 and TRBJ2-7, with unresolved D. Germline assignment: CDR1 SNHLY and CDR2 FYNNEI. The CDR3 sequence is 13 residues long. The V end lost 1 base, the J end lost 2 bases, and 6 bases lay between the germline ends. The CDR3 region has the DNA TGTGCCAGCAGTGAAGGTCCCGCCTACGAGCAGTACTTC. As protein: CASSEGPAYEQYF.

The J gene is TRBJ2-2, the V gene TRBV27, with TRBD2 identical over 15 bases. V trimming: 5 bases; J trimming: 1 base; junction bases outside the gene matches: 11. CDR1 and CDR2 (germline): MNHEY, SMNVEV (reference sequence). This CDR3 is 20 amino acids long. CDR3 sequence (DNA): TGTGCCAGCAGTCTGAGATGGACTAGCGGGAGGGCCGAGAACACCGGGGAGCTGTTTTTT. Translating it yields CASSLRWTSGRAENTGELFF.

This chain connects TRBV27 to TRBJ2-7; D perhaps matches TRBD1 (6 bases). V was shortened by 7 bases and J by 6 bases, with 22 bases between the two germline ends. Germline V gene data show CDR1 as MNHEY and CDR2 as SMNVEV (reference sequence). The CDR3 totals 15 residues. The CDR3 nucleotides are TGTGCCAGCAAAATCCTTGGGACACCCTTTCCCGAGCAGTACTTC. Translating it yields CASKILGTPFPEQYF.

This CDR3 reads CASSAQGALQETQYF. DNA for the CDR3: TGTGCCAGTAGTGCGCAAGGGGCCCTCCAAGAGACCCAGTACTTC. The J gene is TRBJ2-5, the V gene TRBV19, with a tentative D call TRBD1 (5 bases). Germline lookup yields CDR1 LNHDA and CDR2 SQIVND (reference sequence). The CDR3 totals 15 residues. Trimming cost V 5 bases and J 1 base, with 14 bases left between them.

This chain connects TRBV10-3 to TRBJ2-1, with unresolved D. CDR1 is ENHRY, CDR2 SYGVKD, per germline. V was clipped by 2 bases and J by 8 bases, with 10 bases between them. The CDR3 is 13 residues long. The CDR3: CAISEGDMDEQFF. The CDR3 DNA sequence: TGTGCCATCAGTGAGGGTGACATGGATGAGCAGTTCTTC.

This clone was observed once. The chain combines TRBV6-5 with TRBJ2-5, with TRBD2 identical over 12 bases. In germline, CDR1 is MNHEY, CDR2 SVGAGI. The CDR3 runs 14 residues. Losses at the gene ends were 6 bases for V and 5 bases for J; bases not matched to a gene: 4. Here the CDR3 DNA reads TGTGCCAGCAGACGGACTAGCGGGATTGAGACCCAGTACTTC. Translating gives CASRRTSGIETQYF.

This chain links TRBV27 with TRBJ1-4, with 9 positions matching TRBD1. This CDR3 is 15 amino acids long. From germline, CDR1 is MNHEY and CDR2 SMNVEV (reference sequence). The junction had 8 bases not matched to a gene; V was cut back by 5 bases and J by 7 bases. The CDR3, as DNA: TGTGCCAGCAGTCTCACCGGGACAGGGCCTGAAAAACTGTTTTTT. Protein: CASSLTGTGPEKLFF.

The chain carries TRBV28 and TRBJ1-3, with TRBD1 as a possible D gene (6 bases). Trimming took 7 bases from V and 2 from J, leaving 12 bases between them. Germline V gives CDR1 MDHEN, CDR2 SYDVKM. The CDR3 is 14 amino acids. The CDR3 nucleotides are TGTGCCAGCAACCCGGACAGAGCTGGAAACACCATATATTTT. It specifies CASNPDRAGNTIYF.

This chain connects TRBV30 to TRBJ1-4, with a weak D call TRBD1 (5 bases). V gave up 4 bases and J gave up 7 bases, with 13 bases separating them. Germline V gene lookup returns CDR1 GTSNPN and CDR2 SVGIG (reference sequence). CDR3 size: 13 residues. CDR3 DNA: TGTGCCTGGAATCGACAGAAGGGTGAAAAACTGTTTTTT. Translated: CAWNRQKGEKLFF.

This clone was recorded once. This chain uses TRBV7-6 with TRBJ2-7; 16 positions agree with TRBD2. With V trimmed by 5 bases and J by 1 base, 5 bases remained unmatched. CDR3 length: 17 residues. Germline CDR1 is SGHVS and CDR2 is FNYEAQ. The CDR3 loop is CASSPGLAGGPSYEQYF. CDR3 DNA: TGTGCCAGCAGCCCGGGACTAGCGGGAGGGCCTTCCTACGAGCAGTACTTC.

This chain uses TRBV23-1 with TRBJ2-7; 10 nucleotides agree with TRBD2. TRBV23-1 is treated as an ORF (open reading frame) with a function not yet certain. V shed 3 bases and J 3 bases; nucleotides not matched to a gene: 23. The CDR3 sequence is 21 residues long. CDR3 bases: TGCGCCAGCAGTCACCTGACAGGCCACGCCGTAACTAGCGGGACGTTCTACGAGCAGTACTTC. It is translated as CASSHLTGHAVTSGTFYEQYF.

J is TRBJ1-5 and V is TRBV21-1. TRBV21-1 is termed a pseudogene. This CDR3 contains 16 residues. This CDR3 is CASSRAFESGNQPQHF. The CDR3 DNA reads as TGTGCCAGCAGCAGAGCGTTTGAATCGGGCAATCAGCCCCAGCATTTT.

This clone was counted a single time. The CDR3 spells CASSFDRYSYEQYF. DNA of the CDR3: TGTGCCAGCAGCTTTGACAGGTACTCCTACGAGCAGTACTTC. The gene calls are TRBV5-4 and TRBJ2-7, with TRBD1 as a possible D gene (6 bases). V dropped 2 bases and J dropped 0 bases, with 9 bases sitting between them. The CDR3 spans 14 residues. Germline-derived CDR1 and CDR2 are SGHNT and YYREEE (reference sequence).

The V gene is TRBV5-1, the J gene TRBJ2-1; unclear D gene. The germline V gene encodes CDR1 SGHRS and CDR2 YFSETQ. The CDR3 consists of 13 residues. Deletions cut 4 bases from V and 0 bases from J, with 5 bases between. CDR3 bases: TGCGCCAGCAGCACGAGCTCCTACAATGAGCAGTTCTTC. The encoded protein is CASSTSSYNEQFF.

This clone was seen a single time. The chain has TRBV5-1 and TRBJ2-1, with D possibly TRBD2 on 7 matching bases. The length of the CDR3 is 16 residues. Germline V gene data show CDR1 as SGHRS and CDR2 as YFSETQ. The V end lost 1 base, the J end lost 6 bases, and 17 bases lay between the germline ends. The CDR3 nucleotides read TGCGCCAGCAGCTTGCGGGGGGCGGGAGTTATCAATGAGCAGTTCTTC. Its translation: CASSLRGAGVINEQFF.